These 25 T cell receptor beta chains were all obtained from the same sample, sequenced in a study of human T cells and chemical hapten exposure. Time point reported: patch test 3, about 24 weeks after DPC sensitization. Treatment noted: therapeutic diphenylcyclopropenone sensitization with weekly scalp DPC. In TCRdb, the RACE reads were re-called with MiXCR into one record per CDR3 protein. The repertoire consists of 150,000 to 200,000 distinct CDR3 sequences, with 25% to 35% occurring once and the leading ten covering around 2.3%. Source: whole blood, taken in connection with sensitization to the hapten diphenylcyclopropenone (DPC). These receptors were collected from a woman aged 18-29 years with alopecia areata. Some clones in this sample may be carry-over from other donors' samples.

The sample holds a few counts of this clonotype. The chain uses TRBV7-8 and TRBJ1-1; the D gene is possibly TRBD1 (5 bases). Between the trimmed V and J ends, which lost 5 bases and 6 bases, there was a span of 19 bases. The CDR3 runs 15 residues. Germline CDR1 is SGHVS and CDR2 is FQNEAQ. The CDR3 DNA sequence: TGTGCCAGCAGCCGAGTCCAAAGGGGTCGGCCTGAAGCTTTCTTT. This gives the protein CASSRVQRGRPEAFF.

The V call is TRBV5-1, the J call TRBJ2-6; possibly TRBD1 for D (5 bases). CDR3 length: 20 residues. V was trimmed by 4 bases and J by 1 base, leaving 24 bases between them. Germline V gene sequence: CDR1 SGHRS, CDR2 YFSETQ. In DNA form, the CDR3 reads TGCGCCAGCAGCCTAGGACAACAGTTCGACCTTTATTCTGGGGCCAACGTCCTGACTTTC. This encodes CASSLGQQFDLYSGANVLTF.

In this sample, this clonotype turned up a few times. V gene TRBV4-1 combines with J gene TRBJ1-1, with D hard to call. The CDR3 extends over 13 amino acids. The V end lost 4 bases, the J end lost 5 bases, and 11 bases lay between the germline ends. Per germline, CDR1 MGHRA and CDR2 YSYEKL. CDR3 in amino acids: CASSLEPWTEAFF. The DNA of the CDR3 is TGCGCCAGCAGCCTCGAGCCGTGGACTGAAGCTTTCTTT.

A few counts support this clonotype. The chain joins TRBV7-6 to TRBJ2-3; D uncertain. V lost 4 bases, J lost 2 bases, and 7 bases lay in between. Germline assignment: CDR1 SGHVS and CDR2 FNYEAQ. This CDR3 is built from 13 residues. CDR3 protein: CASSSLHTDTQYF. DNA of the CDR3: TGTGCCAGCAGCTCACTTCACACAGATACGCAGTATTTT.

The chain is built from TRBV28 and TRBJ2-7; weak D call: TRBD1 (6 bases). The germline CDR1 and CDR2 sequences are MDHEN and SYDVKM. The CDR3 has 15 residues. Trimming pared 6 bases from V and 2 bases from J, leaving 17 bases between. The CDR3, as DNA: TGTGCCAGCAGCAGTCCCGGGACAAGCCCCTACGAGCAGTACTTC. Its translation: CASSSPGTSPYEQYF.

The chain has TRBV5-1 and TRBJ2-3; D call uncertain. Germline CDR1 and CDR2: SGHRS and YFSETQ. The CDR3 contains 16 residues. V was trimmed by 0 bases and J by 1 base, leaving 12 bases between them. Here the CDR3 reads CASSLEGILGTDTQYF. DNA of the CDR3: TGCGCCAGCAGCTTGGAAGGTATTCTCGGCACAGATACGCAGTATTTT.

This clonotype was detected many times. The chain links TRBV7-2 to TRBJ1-6; D is undetermined. The CDR3 is 12 residues long. V dropped 5 bases and J dropped 14 bases, with 13 bases sitting between them. Germline lookup yields CDR1 SGHTA and CDR2 FQGNSA. CDR3 region: CASSRFGETLHF. The CDR3 coding sequence is TGTGCCAGCAGCCGATTCGGAGAAACCCTCCACTTT.

This chain uses TRBV10-3 with TRBJ1-2, with 8 positions matching TRBD1. Losses at the gene ends were 4 bases for V and 8 bases for J; bases not matched to a gene: 3. This CDR3 has 12 amino acids. Germline values: CDR1 ENHRY, CDR2 SYGVKD. CDR3 sequence: CAISADRDGYTF. For the CDR3, the DNA is TGTGCCATCAGTGCGGACAGGGACGGCTACACCTTC.

This clonotype came up a few times. This sequence joins TRBV12-3 or TRBV12-4 and TRBJ2-7; TRBD1 might be the D (5 bases). The CDR3 length is 12 residues. The germline V and J ends were trimmed by 5 bases and 3 bases, with 8 bases remaining between them. The CDR3 here is CASSKTVYEQYF. CDR3 nucleotide sequence: TGTGCCAGCAGTAAGACAGTCTACGAGCAGTACTTC.

DNA for the CDR3: TGTGCCAGCAGCTTAGGGTTACCTAAAACTAATGAAAAACTGTTTTTT. Translating it yields CASSLGLPKTNEKLFF. The J gene is TRBJ1-4, the V gene TRBV7-6; D not resolved. The CDR3 totals 16 residues. Germline V gene data show CDR1 as SGHVS and CDR2 as FNYEAQ. Trimming shortened V by 1 base and J by 1 base, and 10 bases separated the two germline ends.

The rearrangement joins TRBV11-3 to TRBJ1-1; no firm D call. Germline CDR1 is SGHNT and CDR2 is YENEEA. The ends were cut back, 1 base at V and 0 bases at J, with 9 bases in the middle. The CDR3 covers 15 residues. The CDR3 DNA is TGTGCCAGCAGCTTAGGAACAGCTATGAACACTGAAGCTTTCTTT. It yields the protein CASSLGTAMNTEAFF.

The table lists this clonotype with many counts. The chain combines TRBV7-9 with TRBJ2-4; tentative D call: TRBD1 (5 bases). The CDR3 is 16 residues long. V was cut by 5 bases and J by 6 bases, with 20 bases left in between. Germline CDR1 and CDR2: SEHNR and FQNEAQ (reference sequence). This chain's CDR3 is CASSAKTVSPRNIQYF. CDR3 coding DNA: TGTGCCAGCAGCGCAAAGACAGTTTCTCCTAGAAACATTCAGTACTTC.

The table lists this clonotype with a few counts. The genes are TRBV2 and TRBJ1-2; weak D call: TRBD1 (5 bases). V was clipped by 5 bases and J by 0 bases, with 16 bases between them. Per the germline V gene, CDR1 is SNHLY and CDR2 is FYNNEI. CDR3 length: 16 residues. The CDR3 loop is CASSTAGTEANYGYTF. CDR3 DNA: TGTGCCAGCAGTACCGCCGGGACGGAAGCTAACTATGGCTACACCTTC.

V is TRBV7-6 and J is TRBJ1-2; D unresolved. Germline CDR1 reads SGHVS; CDR2 reads FNYEAQ. Deletions cut 5 bases from V and 4 bases from J, with 17 bases between. The CDR3 has 15 residues. DNA for the CDR3: TGTGCCAGCAGCCCTAGCCCGCAGTCTGTCTATGGCTACACCTTC. This codes for CASSPSPQSVYGYTF.

This clonotype has just a few counts. This sequence joins TRBV12-5 and TRBJ2-7; the match to TRBD2 covers 10 bases. After removal of 3 bases from V and 2 bases from J, the junction contained 10 bases not matched to a gene. Germline assignment: CDR1 LGHNT and CDR2 FRNRAP. This CDR3 is built from 17 residues. CDR3 amino acids: CASGFSPGLADPYEQYF. As DNA, the CDR3 is TGTGCTAGTGGTTTTAGCCCAGGACTAGCGGATCCCTACGAGCAGTACTTC.

The CDR3 here is CSTLAGETQYF. The CDR3 DNA sequence: TGCAGCACGCTAGCGGGAGAGACCCAGTACTTC. The chain recombines TRBV29-1 with TRBJ2-5, with 8 nucleotides matching TRBD2. V trimming: 8 bases; J trimming: 4 bases; junction bases outside the gene matches: 3. The germline V gene has CDR1 SQVTM and CDR2 ANQGSEA. The CDR3 is 11 amino acids.

The CDR3 region is CASSFAMNTEAFF. The DNA of the CDR3 is TGTGCCAGCAGCTTTGCGATGAACACTGAAGCTTTCTTT. This chain connects TRBV11-1 to TRBJ1-1, with unresolved D. V was pared by 3 bases and J by 0 bases, with 5 bases between. The CDR3 runs to 13 residues. In germline, CDR1 is SGHAT, CDR2 FQDESV (reference sequence).

The chain uses TRBV3-1 and TRBJ2-1, with TRBD2 identical over 10 bases. Germline V gene data show CDR1 as LGHDT and CDR2 as YNNKEL (reference sequence). The CDR3 totals 17 residues. V shed 4 bases, J shed 1 base, and the junction held 7 bases outside the gene matches. The CDR3 region has the DNA TGTGCCAGCAGCCTACGGACTAGCGGATATTCCTACAATGAGCAGTTCTTC. Protein product: CASSLRTSGYSYNEQFF.

This clonotype was detected many times. V and J are TRBV3-1 and TRBJ2-1; D might be TRBD2 (5 bases). This CDR3 has 15 residues. Germline-derived CDR1 and CDR2 are LGHDT and YNNKEL (reference sequence). The germline V and J ends were trimmed by 1 base and 4 bases, with 11 bases remaining between them. The CDR3 DNA sequence: TGTGCCAGCAGCCAAGTGGACTTTCGATACAATGAGCAGTTCTTC. Protein sequence: CASSQVDFRYNEQFF.

This clonotype was seen a few times. The gene calls are TRBV7-2 and TRBJ2-3; 10 bases agree with TRBD1. The CDR3 runs to 14 residues. V was clipped by 5 bases and J by 4 bases; unmatched bases: 3. CDR1 and CDR2 from the germline V gene are SGHTA and FQGNSA. CDR3 residues: CASSVTGGADTQYF. CDR3 DNA sequence: TGTGCCAGCAGCGTGACAGGGGGCGCAGATACGCAGTATTTT. The entire variable domain, with the rest obtained from reference TRBV7-2 and TRBJ2-3, is as follows: GAGVSQSPSNKVTEKGKDVELRCDPISGHTALYWYRQSLGQGLEFLIYFQGNSAPDKSGLPSDRFSAERTGGSVSTLTIQRTQQEDSAVYLCASSVTGGADTQYFGPGTRLTVL.

This clonotype was recorded a few times. This chain connects TRBV4-2 to TRBJ2-7, with a possible D match to TRBD1 (5 bases). Per the germline V gene, CDR1 is LGHNA and CDR2 is YNFKEQ. CDR3 length: 13 amino acids. Trimming removed 0 bases from V and 6 bases from J, with 9 bases in between. Written as DNA, the CDR3 is TGTGCCAGCAGCCAAGACAGGGTACCCGAGCAGTACTTC. The encoded protein is CASSQDRVPEQYF.

This clonotype was seen many times. The chain is built from TRBV20-1 and TRBJ2-7; TRBD1 agrees at 11 bases. V dropped 5 bases and J dropped 7; count of bases not matched to a gene: 10. Germline CDR1 and CDR2: DFQATT and SNEGSKA (reference sequence). The CDR3 is 14 residues long. The CDR3 bases are TGCAGTGCTGGGATCGGGACAGGGGGATGGGAGCAGTACTTC. Protein product: CSAGIGTGGWEQYF.

The rearrangement joins TRBV18 to TRBJ2-2; TRBD1 matches at 7 bases. The CDR3 runs 15 residues. Germline V CDR1 and CDR2: KGHSH, LQKENI. After removal of 3 bases from V and 7 bases from J, the junction contained 8 bases not matched to a gene. This chain's CDR3 is CASSPGQASNGELFF. In nucleotides, the CDR3 is TGTGCCAGCTCACCTGGACAGGCTTCGAACGGGGAGCTGTTTTTT.

The chain has TRBV20-1 and TRBJ2-3; TRBD2 aligns across 7 bases. The CDR3 has 13 residues. Per germline, CDR1 DFQATT and CDR2 SNEGSKA (reference sequence). The ends lost 6 bases at V and 5 bases at J; junction bases unmatched: 8. The CDR3 region is CSAVGRVEDTQYF. The CDR3 region has the DNA TGCAGTGCAGTGGGGAGGGTGGAAGATACGCAGTATTTT.

In its sample, this clonotype was seen a few times. The chain uses TRBV21-1 and TRBJ1-5; TRBD1, the D gene given by the table, was not confirmed from the DNA. TRBV21-1 is annotated as a pseudogene. The CDR3 runs to 18 residues. The CDR3 loop is CASSTSGQGYYSNQPQHF. The CDR3 coding sequence is TGTGCCAGCAGCACTTCGGGACAGGGCTATTATAGCAATCAGCCCCAGCATTTT.